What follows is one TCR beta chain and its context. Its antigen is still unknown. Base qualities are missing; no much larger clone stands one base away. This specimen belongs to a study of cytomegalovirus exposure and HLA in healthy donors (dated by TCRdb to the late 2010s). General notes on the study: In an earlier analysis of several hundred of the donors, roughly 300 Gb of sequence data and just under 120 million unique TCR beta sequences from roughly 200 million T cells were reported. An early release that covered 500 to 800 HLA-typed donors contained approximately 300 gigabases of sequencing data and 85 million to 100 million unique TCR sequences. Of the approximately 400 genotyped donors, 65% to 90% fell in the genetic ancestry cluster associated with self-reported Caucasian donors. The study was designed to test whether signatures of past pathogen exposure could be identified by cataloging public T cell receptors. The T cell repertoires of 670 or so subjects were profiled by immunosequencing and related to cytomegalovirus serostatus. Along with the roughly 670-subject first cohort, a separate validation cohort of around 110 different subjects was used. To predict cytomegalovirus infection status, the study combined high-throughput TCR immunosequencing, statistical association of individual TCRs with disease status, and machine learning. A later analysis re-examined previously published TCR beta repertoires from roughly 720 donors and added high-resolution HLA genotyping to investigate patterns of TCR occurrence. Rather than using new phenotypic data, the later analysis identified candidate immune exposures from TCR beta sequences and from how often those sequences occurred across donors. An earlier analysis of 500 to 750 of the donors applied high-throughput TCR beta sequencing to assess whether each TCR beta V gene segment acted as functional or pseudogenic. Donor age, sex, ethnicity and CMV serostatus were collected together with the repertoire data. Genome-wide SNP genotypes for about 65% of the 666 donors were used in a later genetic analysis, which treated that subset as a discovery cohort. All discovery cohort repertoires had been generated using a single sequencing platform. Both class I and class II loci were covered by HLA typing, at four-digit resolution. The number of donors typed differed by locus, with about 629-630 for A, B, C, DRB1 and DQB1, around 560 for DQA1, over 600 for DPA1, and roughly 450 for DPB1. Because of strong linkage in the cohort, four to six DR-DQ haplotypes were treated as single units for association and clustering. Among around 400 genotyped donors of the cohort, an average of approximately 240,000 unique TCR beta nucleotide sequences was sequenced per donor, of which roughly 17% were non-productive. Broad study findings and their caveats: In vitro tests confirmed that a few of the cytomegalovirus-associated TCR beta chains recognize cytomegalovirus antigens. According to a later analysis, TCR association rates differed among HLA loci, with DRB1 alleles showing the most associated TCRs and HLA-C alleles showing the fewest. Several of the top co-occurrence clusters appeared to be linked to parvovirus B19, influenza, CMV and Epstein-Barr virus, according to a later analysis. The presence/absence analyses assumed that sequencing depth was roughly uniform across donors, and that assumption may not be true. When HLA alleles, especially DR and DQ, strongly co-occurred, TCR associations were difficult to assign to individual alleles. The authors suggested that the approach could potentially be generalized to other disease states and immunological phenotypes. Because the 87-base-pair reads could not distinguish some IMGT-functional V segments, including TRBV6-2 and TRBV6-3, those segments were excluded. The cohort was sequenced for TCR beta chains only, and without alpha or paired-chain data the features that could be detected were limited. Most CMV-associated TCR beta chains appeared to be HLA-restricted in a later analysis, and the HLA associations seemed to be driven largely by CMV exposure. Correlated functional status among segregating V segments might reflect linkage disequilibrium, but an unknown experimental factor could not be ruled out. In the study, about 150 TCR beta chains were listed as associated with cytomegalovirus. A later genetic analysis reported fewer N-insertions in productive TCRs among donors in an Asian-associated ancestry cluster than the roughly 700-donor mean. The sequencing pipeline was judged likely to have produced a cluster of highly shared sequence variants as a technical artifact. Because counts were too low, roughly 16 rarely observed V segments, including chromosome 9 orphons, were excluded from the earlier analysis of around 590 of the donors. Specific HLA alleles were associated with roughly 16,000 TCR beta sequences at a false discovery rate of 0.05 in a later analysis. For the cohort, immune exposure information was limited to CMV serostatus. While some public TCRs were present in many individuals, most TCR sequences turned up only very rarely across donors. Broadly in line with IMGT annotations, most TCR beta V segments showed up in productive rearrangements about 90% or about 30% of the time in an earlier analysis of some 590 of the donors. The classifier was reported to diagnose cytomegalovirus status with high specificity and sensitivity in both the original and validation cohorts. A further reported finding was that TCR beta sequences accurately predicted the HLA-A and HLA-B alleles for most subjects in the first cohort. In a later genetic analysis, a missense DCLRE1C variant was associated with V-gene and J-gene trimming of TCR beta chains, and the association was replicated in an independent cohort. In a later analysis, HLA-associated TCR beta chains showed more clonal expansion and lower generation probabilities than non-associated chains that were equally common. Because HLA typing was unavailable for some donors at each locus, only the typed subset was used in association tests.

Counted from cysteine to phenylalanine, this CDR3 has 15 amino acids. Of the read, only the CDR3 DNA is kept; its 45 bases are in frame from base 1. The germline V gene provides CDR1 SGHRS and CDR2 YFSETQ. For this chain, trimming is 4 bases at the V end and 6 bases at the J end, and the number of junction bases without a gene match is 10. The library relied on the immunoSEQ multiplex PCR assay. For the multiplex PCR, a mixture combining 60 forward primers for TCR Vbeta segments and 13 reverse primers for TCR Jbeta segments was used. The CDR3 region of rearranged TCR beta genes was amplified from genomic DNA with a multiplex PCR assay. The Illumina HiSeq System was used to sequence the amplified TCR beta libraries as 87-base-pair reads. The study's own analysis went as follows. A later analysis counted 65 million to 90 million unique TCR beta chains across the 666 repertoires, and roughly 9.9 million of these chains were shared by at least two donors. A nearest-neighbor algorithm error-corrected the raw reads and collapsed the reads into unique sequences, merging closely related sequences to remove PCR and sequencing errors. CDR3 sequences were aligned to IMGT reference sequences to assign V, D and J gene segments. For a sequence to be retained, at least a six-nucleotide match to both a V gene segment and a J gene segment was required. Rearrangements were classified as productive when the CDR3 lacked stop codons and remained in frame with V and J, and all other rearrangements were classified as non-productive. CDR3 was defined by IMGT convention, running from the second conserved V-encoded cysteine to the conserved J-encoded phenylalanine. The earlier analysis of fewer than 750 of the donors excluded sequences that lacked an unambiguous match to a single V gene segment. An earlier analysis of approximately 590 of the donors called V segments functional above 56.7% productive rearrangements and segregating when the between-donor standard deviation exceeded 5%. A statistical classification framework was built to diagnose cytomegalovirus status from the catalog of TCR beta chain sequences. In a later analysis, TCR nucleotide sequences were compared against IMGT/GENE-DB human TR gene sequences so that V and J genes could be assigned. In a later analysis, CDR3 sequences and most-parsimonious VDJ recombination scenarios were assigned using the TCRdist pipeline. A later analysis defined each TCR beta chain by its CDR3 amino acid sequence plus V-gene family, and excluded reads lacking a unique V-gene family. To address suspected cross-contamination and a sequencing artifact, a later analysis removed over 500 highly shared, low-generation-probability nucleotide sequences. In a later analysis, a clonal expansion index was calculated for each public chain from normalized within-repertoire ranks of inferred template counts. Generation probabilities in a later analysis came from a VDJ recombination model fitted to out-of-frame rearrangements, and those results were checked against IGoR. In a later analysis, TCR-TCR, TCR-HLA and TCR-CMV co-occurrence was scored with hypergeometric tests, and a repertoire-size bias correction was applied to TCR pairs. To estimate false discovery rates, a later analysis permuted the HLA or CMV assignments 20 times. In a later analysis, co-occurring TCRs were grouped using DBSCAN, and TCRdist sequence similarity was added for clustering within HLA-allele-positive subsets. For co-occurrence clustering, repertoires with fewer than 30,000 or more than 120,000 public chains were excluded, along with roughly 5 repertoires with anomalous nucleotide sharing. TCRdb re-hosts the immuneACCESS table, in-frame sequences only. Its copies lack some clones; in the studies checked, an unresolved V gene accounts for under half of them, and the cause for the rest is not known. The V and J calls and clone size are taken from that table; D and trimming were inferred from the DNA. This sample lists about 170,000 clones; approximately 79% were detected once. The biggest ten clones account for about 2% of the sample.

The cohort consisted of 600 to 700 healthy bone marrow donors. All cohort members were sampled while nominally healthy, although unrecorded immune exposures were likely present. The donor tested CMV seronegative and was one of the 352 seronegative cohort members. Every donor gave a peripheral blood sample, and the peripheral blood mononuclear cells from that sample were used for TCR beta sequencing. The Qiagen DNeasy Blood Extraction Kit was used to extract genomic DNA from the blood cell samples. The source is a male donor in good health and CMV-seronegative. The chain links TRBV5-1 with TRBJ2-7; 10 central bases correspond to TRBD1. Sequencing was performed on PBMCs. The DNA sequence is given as TGCGCCAGCAGCAATACCGGGACAGGGGACAGCGAGCAGTACTTC. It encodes CASSNTGTGDSEQYF.